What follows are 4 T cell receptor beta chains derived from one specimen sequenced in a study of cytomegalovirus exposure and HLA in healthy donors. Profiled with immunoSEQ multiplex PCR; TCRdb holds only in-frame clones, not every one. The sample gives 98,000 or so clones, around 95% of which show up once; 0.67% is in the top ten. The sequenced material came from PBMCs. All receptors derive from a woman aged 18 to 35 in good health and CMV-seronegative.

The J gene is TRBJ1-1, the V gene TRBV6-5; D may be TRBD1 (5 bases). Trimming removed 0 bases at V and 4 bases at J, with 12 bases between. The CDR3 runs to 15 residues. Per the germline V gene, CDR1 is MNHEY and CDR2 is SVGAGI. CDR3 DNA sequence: TGTGCCAGCAGTTACTCTGGCCAGGGCCTCACTGAAGCTTTCTTT. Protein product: CASSYSGQGLTEAFF.

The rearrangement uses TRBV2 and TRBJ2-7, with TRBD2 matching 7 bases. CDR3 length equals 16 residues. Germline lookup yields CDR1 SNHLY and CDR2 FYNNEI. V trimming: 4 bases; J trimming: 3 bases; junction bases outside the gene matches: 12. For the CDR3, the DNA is TGTGCCAGCAGTGTAAGTTCCGGATCTAGCGGCTACGAGCAGTACTTC. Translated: CASSVSSGSSGYEQYF.

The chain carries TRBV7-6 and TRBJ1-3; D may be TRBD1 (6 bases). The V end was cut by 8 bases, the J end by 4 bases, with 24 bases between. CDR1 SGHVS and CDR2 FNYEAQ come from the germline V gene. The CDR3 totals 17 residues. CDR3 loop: CASSRGPGTSGGNTIYF. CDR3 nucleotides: TGTGCCAGCTCGAGGGGACCCGGGACATCTGGAGGAAACACCATATATTTT. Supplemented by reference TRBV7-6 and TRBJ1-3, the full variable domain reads GAGVSQSPRYKVTKRGQDVALRCDPISGHVSLYWYRQALGQGPEFLTYFNYEAQQDKSGLPNDRFSAERPEGSISTLTIQRTEQRDSAMYRCASSRGPGTSGGNTIYFGEGSWLTVV.

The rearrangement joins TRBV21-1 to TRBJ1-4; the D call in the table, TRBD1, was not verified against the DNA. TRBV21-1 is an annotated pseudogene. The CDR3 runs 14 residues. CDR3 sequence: CASSLQGAGEKLFF. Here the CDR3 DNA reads TGTGCCAGCAGCCTACAGGGGGCGGGCGAAAAACTGTTTTTT.